Listed here are 12 T cell receptor beta chains from one sample, sequenced in a study of T cell changes during pregnancy in multiple sclerosis. The assay was immunoSEQ multiplex PCR, and TCRdb's table has in-frame clones only and misses some. The repertoire holds 60,000 to 65,000 clones, with 90% as singletons. The source was peripheral blood, collected in the second trimester of pregnancy. Receptors originate from a female donor in good health, enrolled as a control in a pregnancy study.

The V and J genes are TRBV4-1 and TRBJ2-7; D remains unclear. Trimming left V 3 bases short and J 5 bases short, with 14 bases between. The CDR3 runs to 14 residues. CDR1 is MGHRA and CDR2 is YSYEKL in the germline V gene. The CDR3 DNA reads as TGCGCCAGCAGCCATCTCCCGACTGAGAACGAGCAGTACTTC. The encoded protein is CASSHLPTENEQYF.

This chain uses TRBV6-1 with TRBJ1-2; 7 bases fit TRBD1. V lost 6 bases and J lost 4; bases outside the gene matches: 5. The CDR3 contains 13 residues. Germline CDR1 is MNHNS and CDR2 is SASEGT. CDR3 loop: CASRDRLGYGYTF. The CDR3 DNA reads TGTGCCAGCAGGGACAGGCTTGGCTATGGCTACACCTTC.

This rearrangement joins TRBV5-1 to TRBJ2-3; 8 nucleotides align to TRBD1. The CDR3 runs to 17 residues. Looked up from germline, CDR1 is SGHRS and CDR2 is YFSETQ. Trimming removed 3 bases from V and 1 base from J; junction bases left unmatched: 10. CDR3 protein: CASSSTTQGGGTDTQYF. DNA for the CDR3: TGCGCCAGCAGCTCCACGACACAGGGGGGTGGCACAGATACGCAGTATTTT.

The rearrangement joins TRBV7-8 to TRBJ1-5; tentatively, D is TRBD1 (6 bases). Trimming removed 2 bases from V and 7 bases from J, with 24 bases in between. The CDR3 runs 18 residues. Germline V gene lookup returns CDR1 SGHVS and CDR2 FQNEAQ. The CDR3 sequence is CASSLRAKQGWLGQPQHF. CDR3 coding DNA: TGTGCCAGCAGCTTAAGGGCAAAACAGGGCTGGCTTGGGCAGCCCCAGCATTTT.

The rearrangement uses TRBV28 and TRBJ1-1, with a tentative D call TRBD1 (5 bases). This CDR3 contains 12 residues. Trimming removed 8 bases from V and 4 bases from J, with 11 bases in between. Germline V gives CDR1 MDHEN, CDR2 SYDVKM. CDR3 sequence reads: CASHAGVTEAFF. The CDR3 bases are TGTGCCAGCCACGCGGGGGTCACTGAAGCTTTCTTT.

This clone was seen just once. This chain links TRBV29-1 with TRBJ2-7, with a possible D match to TRBD1 (6 bases). CDR3 size: 15 residues. CDR1 is SQVTM and CDR2 is ANQGSEA in the germline V gene. Trimming took off 2 bases at V and 4 bases at J, with 18 bases between the two ends. The CDR3 reads CSVELLMRQGYEQYF. CDR3 sequence (DNA): TGCAGCGTTGAACTCCTTATGAGGCAGGGGTACGAGCAGTACTTC.

This clone was picked up one time. This chain connects TRBV28 to TRBJ1-3; D perhaps matches TRBD1 (6 bases). Germline V gene sequence: CDR1 MDHEN, CDR2 SYDVKM. The CDR3 loop spans 15 amino acids. With 6 bases removed from V and 4 bases from J, the gap between germline ends came to 16 bases. The CDR3 protein is CASSPLLTGGNTIYF. The CDR3 DNA reads TGTGCCAGCAGCCCCCTTTTAACAGGGGGAAACACCATATATTTT.

This chain connects TRBV19 to TRBJ1-4; D gene ambiguous. This CDR3 region has 14 residues. V was shortened by 3 bases and J by 2 bases, with 7 bases between the two germline ends. Germline CDR1 is LNHDA and CDR2 is SQIVND (reference sequence). CDR3 sequence reads: CASSIYTTNEKLFF. In DNA, the CDR3 is TGTGCCAGTAGTATCTATACGACTAATGAAAAACTGTTTTTT.

The chain employs TRBV5-6 and TRBJ2-3, with 9 bases aligning to TRBD1. This CDR3 has 14 amino acids. Trimming removed 2 bases from V and 2 bases from J; junction bases left unmatched: 0. The V gene's germline CDR1 is SGHDT and CDR2 YYEEEE. The CDR3 reads CASSLQGATDTQYF. CDR3 DNA: TGTGCCAGCAGCTTACAGGGGGCCACAGATACGCAGTATTTT.

The chain employs TRBV27 and TRBJ2-1; 8 bases agree with TRBD2. The CDR3 has 12 residues. The V gene's germline CDR1 is MNHEY and CDR2 SMNVEV (reference sequence). The junction had 4 bases not matched to a gene; V was cut back by 3 bases and J by 12 bases. The CDR3 protein is CASSFSGVRQFF. In DNA form, the CDR3 reads TGTGCCAGCAGTTTTAGCGGGGTTCGGCAGTTCTTC.

This chain connects TRBV4-1 to TRBJ1-5, with TRBD1 as a possible D gene (6 bases). V was clipped by 0 bases and J by 5 bases, with 11 bases between them. The germline V gene has CDR1 MGHRA and CDR2 YSYEKL. This CDR3 contains 15 residues. In DNA form, the CDR3 reads TGCGCCAGCAGCCAAGAATATAACAGGGATCAGCCCCAGCATTTT. Its translation is CASSQEYNRDQPQHF.

DNA of the CDR3: TGTGCCAGCAGCTTGGGAGGCGGGGCGTCTAATCAGCCCCAGCATTTT. Translation gives CASSLGGGASNQPQHF. The J gene is TRBJ1-5, the V gene TRBV5-4; perhaps TRBD1 as D (5 bases). The CDR3 spans 16 residues. Between the trimmed V and J ends, which lost 0 bases and 4 bases, there was a span of 14 bases. Germline V gives CDR1 SGHNT, CDR2 YYREEE (reference sequence). The entire variable domain, with the rest obtained from reference TRBV5-4 and TRBJ1-5, is as follows: ETGVTQSPTHLIKTRGQQVTLRCSSQSGHNTVSWYQQALGQGPQFIFQYYREEENGRGNFPPRFSGLQFPNYSSELNVNALELDDSALYLCASSLGGGASNQPQHFGDGTRLSIL.